This T cell receptor beta chain was recovered during a study of cytomegalovirus exposure and HLA in healthy donors. Use of 60 Vbeta and 13 Jbeta primers characterized the PCR. Generated by immunoSEQ multiplex PCR, the TCRdb table keeps only in-frame clones and is missing some. In the table there are some 180,000 clones, about 83% of which are singletons. Trimming stripped 5 bases from V and 4 bases from J, with 15 bases between. Germline lookup yields CDR1 SGHVS and CDR2 FQNEAQ. CDR3 size: 15 residues. The sequenced sample was PBMCs. The sequence was collected from a female donor in good health and CMV-seronegative. The chain is built from TRBV7-8 and TRBJ2-1, with D possibly being TRBD2 (6 bases). This CDR3 is CASSGGTQRYNEQFF. The DNA for the CDR3 is TGTGCCAGCAGCGGGGGGACTCAGAGATACAATGAGCAGTTCTTC.